This T cell receptor (beta chain) appears in the sequencing data of a study of T cell changes during pregnancy in multiple sclerosis. Sequencing used immunoSEQ multiplex PCR; TCRdb keeps in-frame clones, though not all of them. The repertoire holds over 55,000 clones, with around 94% as singletons. CDR3 size: 15 residues. Trimming pared 0 bases from V and 5 bases from J, leaving 12 bases between. Germline V gives CDR1 SGHDT, CDR2 YYEEEE. The chain joins TRBV5-6 to TRBJ1-5; D remains ambiguous. The clonotype was recovered from a female donor with multiple sclerosis, enrolled in a pregnancy study. Sequenced here: CD8+ T cells from peripheral blood mononuclear cells, sampled in the third trimester of pregnancy. The chain's CDR3 is CASSLGPSEDQPQHF. CDR3 DNA: TGTGCCAGCAGCTTGGGCCCCTCAGAAGATCAGCCCCAGCATTTT.